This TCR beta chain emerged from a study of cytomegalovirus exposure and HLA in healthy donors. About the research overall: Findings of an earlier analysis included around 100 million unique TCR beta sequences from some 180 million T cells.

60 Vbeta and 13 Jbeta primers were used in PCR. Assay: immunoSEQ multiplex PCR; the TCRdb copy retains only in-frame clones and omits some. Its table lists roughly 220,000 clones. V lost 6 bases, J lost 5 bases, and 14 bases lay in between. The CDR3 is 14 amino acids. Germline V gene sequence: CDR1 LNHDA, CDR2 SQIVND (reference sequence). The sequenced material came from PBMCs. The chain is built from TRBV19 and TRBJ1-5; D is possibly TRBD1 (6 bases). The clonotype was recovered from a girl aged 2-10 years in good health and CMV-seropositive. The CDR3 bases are TGTGCCAGTAGCGAACAGGGCCCGGATCAGCCCCAGCATTTT. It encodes CASSEQGPDQPQHF.